The rows below give T cell receptor beta chains drawn from one sample of a study of control samples from healthy donors and cancer patients. Profiling relied on immunoSEQ multiplex PCR, and the TCRdb table lists in-frame clones only, not all of them. This table has tens of thousands of clones, more than 85% appearing once. The specimen was blood. The receptors derive from a woman aged 45-65 years in good health. The CDR3 runs from the conserved cysteine through the conserved F or W. Each record gives: V gene, J gene, CDR3 protein.

v_call: TRBV18; j_call: TRBJ2-2; cdr3_aa: CASSPWAGTGDTGELFF
v_call: TRBV10-3; j_call: TRBJ2-5; cdr3_aa: CAISDMSASLETQYF
v_call: TRBV28; j_call: TRBJ1-1; cdr3_aa: CASSPGGTEAFF
v_call: TRBV12-1; j_call: TRBJ2-5; cdr3_aa: CASSFGVLETQYF
v_call: TRBV7-3; j_call: TRBJ2-2; cdr3_aa: CASSLGTGGPGELFF
v_call: TRBV5-1; j_call: TRBJ1-1; cdr3_aa: CASSSRQGTNTEAFF
v_call: TRBV24-1; j_call: TRBJ2-6; cdr3_aa: CATSEYTGTGANVLTF
v_call: TRBV6-1; j_call: TRBJ2-7; cdr3_aa: CASSEIGEQYF
v_call: TRBV2; j_call: TRBJ1-4; cdr3_aa: CASSDGATNEKLFF
v_call: TRBV19; j_call: TRBJ2-7; cdr3_aa: CASSIKGIQYF
v_call: TRBV18; j_call: TRBJ1-5; cdr3_aa: CASSSTGSHQPQHF
v_call: TRBV3-1/TRBV3-2; j_call: TRBJ2-1; cdr3_aa: CASSPGLYNEQFF
v_call: TRBV11-2; j_call: TRBJ2-6; cdr3_aa: CASSLEGFGANVLTF
v_call: TRBV6-2/TRBV6-3; j_call: TRBJ1-4; cdr3_aa: CASSYSTGGGREKLFF
v_call: TRBV4-1; j_call: TRBJ2-2; cdr3_aa: CASSQKSPSGNTGELFF
v_call: TRBV15; j_call: TRBJ2-5; cdr3_aa: CATSGGDRGNQETQYF
v_call: TRBV5-1; j_call: TRBJ2-5; cdr3_aa: CASSLGRTGETQYF
v_call: TRBV9; j_call: TRBJ1-5; cdr3_aa: CASSARGEGNQPQHF
v_call: TRBV19; j_call: TRBJ2-2; cdr3_aa: CASSIGFTSGELFF
v_call: TRBV19; j_call: TRBJ2-7; cdr3_aa: CASSIGGQKAQYF
v_call: TRBV7-9; j_call: TRBJ1-2; cdr3_aa: CASSFEGMGGYTF
v_call: TRBV12-3/TRBV12-4; j_call: TRBJ1-1; cdr3_aa: CASSLEGGTEAFF
v_call: TRBV13; j_call: TRBJ2-3; cdr3_aa: CASSLRAGAPDTQYF
v_call: TRBV7-8; j_call: TRBJ2-6; cdr3_aa: CASGGSGANVLTF
v_call: TRBV27; j_call: TRBJ1-1; cdr3_aa: CASSPYLLRQGGTEAFF
v_call: TRBV9; j_call: TRBJ1-1; cdr3_aa: CASSVDGMNTEAFF
v_call: TRBV5-1; j_call: TRBJ1-5; cdr3_aa: CASSQTTGGFQPQHF
v_call: TRBV4-1; j_call: TRBJ2-3; cdr3_aa: CASSPLGIGTDTQYF